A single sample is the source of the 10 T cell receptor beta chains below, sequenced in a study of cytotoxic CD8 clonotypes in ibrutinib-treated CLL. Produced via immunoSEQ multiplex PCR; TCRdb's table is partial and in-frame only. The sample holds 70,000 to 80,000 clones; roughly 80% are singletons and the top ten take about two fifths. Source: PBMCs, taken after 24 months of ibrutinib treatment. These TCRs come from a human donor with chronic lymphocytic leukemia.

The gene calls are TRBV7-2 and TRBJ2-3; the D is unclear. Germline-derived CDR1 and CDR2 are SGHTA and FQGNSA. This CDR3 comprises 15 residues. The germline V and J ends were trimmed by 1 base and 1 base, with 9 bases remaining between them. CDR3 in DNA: TGTGCCAGCAGCTTAGATTCTAGTGGCACAGATACGCAGTATTTT. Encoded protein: CASSLDSSGTDTQYF.

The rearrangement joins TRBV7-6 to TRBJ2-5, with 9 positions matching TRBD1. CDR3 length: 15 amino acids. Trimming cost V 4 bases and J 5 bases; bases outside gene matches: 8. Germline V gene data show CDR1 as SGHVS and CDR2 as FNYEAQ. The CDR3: CASSSGTGFMETQYF. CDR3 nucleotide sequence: TGTGCCAGCAGCTCCGGGACAGGGTTTATGGAGACCCAGTACTTC.

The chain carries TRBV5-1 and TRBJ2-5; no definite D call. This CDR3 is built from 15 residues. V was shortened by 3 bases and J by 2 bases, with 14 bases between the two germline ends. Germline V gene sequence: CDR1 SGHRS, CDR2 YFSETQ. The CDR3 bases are TGCGCCAGCAGCTCGGACCCAGCAGGACAAGAGACCCAGTACTTC. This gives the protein CASSSDPAGQETQYF.

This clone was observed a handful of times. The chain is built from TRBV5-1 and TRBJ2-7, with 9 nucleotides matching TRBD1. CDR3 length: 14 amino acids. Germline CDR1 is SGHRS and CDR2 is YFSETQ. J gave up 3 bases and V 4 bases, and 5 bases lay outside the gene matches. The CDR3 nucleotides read TGCGCCAGCAGCACCGGGACAGGGCGCTACGAGCAGTACTTC. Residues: CASSTGTGRYEQYF.

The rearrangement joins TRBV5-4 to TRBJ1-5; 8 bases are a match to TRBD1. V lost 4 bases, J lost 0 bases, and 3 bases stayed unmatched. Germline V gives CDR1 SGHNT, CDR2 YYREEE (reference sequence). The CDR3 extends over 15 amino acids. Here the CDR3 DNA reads TGTGCCAGCAGCGATCAGGGGGCTAGCAATCAGCCCCAGCATTTT. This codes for CASSDQGASNQPQHF.

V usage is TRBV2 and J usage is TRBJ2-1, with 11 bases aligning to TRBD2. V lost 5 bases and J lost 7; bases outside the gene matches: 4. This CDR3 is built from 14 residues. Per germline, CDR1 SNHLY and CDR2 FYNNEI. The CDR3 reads CASSLAGGGNEQFF. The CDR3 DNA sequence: TGTGCCAGCAGTCTAGCGGGAGGCGGGAATGAGCAGTTCTTC.

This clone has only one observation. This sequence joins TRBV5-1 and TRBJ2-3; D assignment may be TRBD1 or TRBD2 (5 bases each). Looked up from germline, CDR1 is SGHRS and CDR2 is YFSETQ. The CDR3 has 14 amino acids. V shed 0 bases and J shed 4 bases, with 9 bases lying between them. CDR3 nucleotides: TGCGCCAGCAGCTTGGCGGGGCAGGCAGATACGCAGTATTTT. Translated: CASSLAGQADTQYF. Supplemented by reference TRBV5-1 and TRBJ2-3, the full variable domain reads KAGVTQTPRYLIKTRGQQVTLSCSPISGHRSVSWYQQTPGQGLQFLFEYFSETQRNKGNFPGRFSGRQFSNSRSEMNVSTLELGDSALYLCASSLAGQADTQYFGPGTRLTVL.

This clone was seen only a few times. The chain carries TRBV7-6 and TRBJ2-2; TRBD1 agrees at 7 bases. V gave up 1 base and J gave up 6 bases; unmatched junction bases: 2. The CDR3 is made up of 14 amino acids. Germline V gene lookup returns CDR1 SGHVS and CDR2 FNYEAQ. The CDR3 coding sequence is TGTGCCAGCAGCTTAGAAGGGACAGCCGGGGAGCTGTTTTTT. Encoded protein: CASSLEGTAGELFF.

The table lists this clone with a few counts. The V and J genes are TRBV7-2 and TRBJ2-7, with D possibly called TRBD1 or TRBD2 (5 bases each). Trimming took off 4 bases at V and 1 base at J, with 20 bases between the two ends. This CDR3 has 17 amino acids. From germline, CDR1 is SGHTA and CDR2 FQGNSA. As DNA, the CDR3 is TGTGCCAGCAGCTCGAATGGGGAGTGGGGGATGTCCTACGAGCAGTACTTC. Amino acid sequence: CASSSNGEWGMSYEQYF.

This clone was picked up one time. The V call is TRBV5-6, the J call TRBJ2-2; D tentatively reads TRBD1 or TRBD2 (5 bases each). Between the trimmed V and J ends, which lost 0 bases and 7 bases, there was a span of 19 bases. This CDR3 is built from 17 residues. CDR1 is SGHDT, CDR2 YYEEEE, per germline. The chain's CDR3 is CASSLAGTRAGDGELFF. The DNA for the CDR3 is TGTGCCAGCAGCTTGGCCGGGACCCGCGCCGGGGACGGGGAGCTGTTTTTT.